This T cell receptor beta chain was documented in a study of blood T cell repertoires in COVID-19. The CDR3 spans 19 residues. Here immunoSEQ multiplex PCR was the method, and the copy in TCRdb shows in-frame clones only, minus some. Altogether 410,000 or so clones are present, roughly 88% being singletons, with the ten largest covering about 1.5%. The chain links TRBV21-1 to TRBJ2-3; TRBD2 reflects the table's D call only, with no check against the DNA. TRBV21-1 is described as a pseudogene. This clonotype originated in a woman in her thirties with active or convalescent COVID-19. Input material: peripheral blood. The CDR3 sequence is CASSKALLSGRARTDTQYF. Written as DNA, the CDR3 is TGTGCCAGCAGCAAAGCGCTCTTGAGCGGGAGGGCCCGCACAGATACGCAGTATTTT.